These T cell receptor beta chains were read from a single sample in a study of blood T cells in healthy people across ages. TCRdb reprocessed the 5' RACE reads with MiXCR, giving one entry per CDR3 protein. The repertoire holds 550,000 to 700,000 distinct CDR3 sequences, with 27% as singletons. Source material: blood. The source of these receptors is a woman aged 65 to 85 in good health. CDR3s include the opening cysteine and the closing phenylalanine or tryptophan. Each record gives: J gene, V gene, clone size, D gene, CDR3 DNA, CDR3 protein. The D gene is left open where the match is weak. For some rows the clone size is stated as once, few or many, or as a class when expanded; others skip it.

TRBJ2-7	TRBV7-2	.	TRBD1	TGTGCCAGCAGCCCCGACCGGGACAGGGGAAGCGAGCAGTACTTC	CASSPDRDRGSEQYF
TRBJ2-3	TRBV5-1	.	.	TGCGCTAGCAGCTTGTTGGGGTATTCCACAGATACGCAGTATTTT	CASSLLGYSTDTQYF
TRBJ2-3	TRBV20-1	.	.	TGCAGTGCCGCCCGGGGGGCTCGTTCCACAGATACGCAGTATTTT	CSAARGARSTDTQYF
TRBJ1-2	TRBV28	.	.	TGTGCCAGCGGATACAGCGAAGGCTACACCTTC	CASGYSEGYTF
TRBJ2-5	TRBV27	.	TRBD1	TGTGCCAGCAGTGTGGGTTTCCCAGGGGGGACCCAGTACTTC	CASSVGFPGGTQYF
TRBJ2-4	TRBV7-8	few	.	TGTGCCAGCAGCGAAGCGATAGCCAAAAACATTCAGTACTTC	CASSEAIAKNIQYF
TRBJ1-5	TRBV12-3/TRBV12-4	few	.	TGTGCCAGCAGTTTAGGGACGGGAGGCGGTCAGCCCCAGCATTTT	CASSLGTGGGQPQHF
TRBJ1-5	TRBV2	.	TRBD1	TGTGCCAGCCGGACAGGGGGCTATCAGCCCCAGCATTTT	CASRTGGYQPQHF
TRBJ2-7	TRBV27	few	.	TGTGCCAGCAGTTTTCCCCATAGCGCCGCCCCTTTCTCCTACGAGCAGTACTTC	CASSFPHSAAPFSYEQYF
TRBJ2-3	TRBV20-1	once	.	TGCAGTGCTAGAGTAATTGGCGGGGCAAGCACAGATACGCAGTATTTT	CSARVIGGASTDTQYF
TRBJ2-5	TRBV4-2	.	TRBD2	TGTGCCAGCAGCCAAAGAGTGAGTGCGGGAGTTCAAGAGACCCAGTACTTC	CASSQRVSAGVQETQYF
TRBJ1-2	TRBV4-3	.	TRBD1	TGCGCCAGCAGCCAAGAGAGGGGACAGCCAAACTATGGCTACACCTTC	CASSQERGQPNYGYTF
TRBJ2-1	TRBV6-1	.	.	TGTGCCACTAACCGGGGCGAAAGCTCCTACAATGAGCAGTTCTTC	CATNRGESSYNEQFF
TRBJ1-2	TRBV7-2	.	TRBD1	TGTGCCAGCAGCTTACCCCCGGACAGGGTCTATGGCTACACCTTC	CASSLPPDRVYGYTF
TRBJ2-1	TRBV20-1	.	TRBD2	TGCAGTGCTAGAGAGACTAGCGGGGAGAAATACAATGAGCAGTTCTTC	CSARETSGEKYNEQFF
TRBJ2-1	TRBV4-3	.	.	TGCGCCAGCAGCCAAGATCGGAGACCCGGATACAATGAGCAGCTCTTC	CASSQDRRPGYNEQLF
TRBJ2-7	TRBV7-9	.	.	TGTGCCAGCAGCCCCCAAACGGCGTTCTACGAGCAGTACTTC	CASSPQTAFYEQYF
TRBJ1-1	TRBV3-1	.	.	TGTGCCAGCAGCCGACAGGCCCATGAAGCTTTCTTT	CASSRQAHEAFF
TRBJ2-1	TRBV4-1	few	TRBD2	TGCGCCAGCAGCCAAGTGACTGCGAGGACTAGAAATGAGCAGTCCTTC	CASSQVTARTRNEQSF
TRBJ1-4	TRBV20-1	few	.	TGCAGTGCATCGCGAACCGGGGCAGGGGCTACGAAACTGTTTTTT	CSASRTGAGATKLFF
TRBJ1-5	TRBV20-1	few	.	TGCAGTGCTAGAGACGTATCAGGGACCCGAGGCCAGCATTTT	CSARDVSGTRGQHF
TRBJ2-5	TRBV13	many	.	TGTGCCAGCAGCTCACAGGGAGGTTCGGGGACCCAGTACTTC	CASSSQGGSGTQYF
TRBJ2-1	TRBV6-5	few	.	TGTGCCAGCAGGGGCGTACGCCAGCAGTTCTTC	CASRGVRQQFF
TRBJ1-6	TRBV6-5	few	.	TGTGCCATCCGGACAGACCCAAATTCACCCCTCCACTTT	CAIRTDPNSPLHF
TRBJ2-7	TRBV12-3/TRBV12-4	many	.	TGTGCCAGCAGTTTAGGCCCCCGCTCCTACGAGCAGTACTTC	CASSLGPRSYEQYF
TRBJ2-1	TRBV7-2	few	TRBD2	TGTGCCAGCAGCTTAGTTGTTCTCCCCGGGACTAGATACAATGAGCAGTTCTTC	CASSLVVLPGTRYNEQFF
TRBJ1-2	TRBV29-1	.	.	TGCAGCGTTGTCGAGGCGGGGTATGGCTACACCTTC	CSVVEAGYGYTF
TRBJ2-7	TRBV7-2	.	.	TGTGCCACCTCGGGTCCCAACCTCTACGAGCAGTACTTC	CATSGPNLYEQYF
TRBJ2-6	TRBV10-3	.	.	TGTGCCATCAGTGGGACAGAGGCTTTTAGCTCTGGGGCCAACGTCCTGACTTTC	CAISGTEAFSSGANVLTF
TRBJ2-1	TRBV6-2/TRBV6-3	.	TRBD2	TGTGCCAGCAGTTACCCGCGACTAGCTTTCGATGAGCAGTTCTTC	CASSYPRLAFDEQFF
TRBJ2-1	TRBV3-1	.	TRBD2	TGTGCCAGCAGCCAAGGAAGCGGGGGATACAATGAGCAGTTCTTC	CASSQGSGGYNEQFF
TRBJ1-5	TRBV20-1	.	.	TGCAGTGCTACTTCGACTCGTGCCAATCAGCCCCAGCATTTT	CSATSTRANQPQHF
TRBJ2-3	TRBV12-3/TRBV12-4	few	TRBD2	TGTGCCAGCAAACCTACGCGGGGGGTGGGCACAGATGCGCAGTATTTT	CASKPTRGVGTDAQYF
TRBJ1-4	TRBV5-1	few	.	TGCGCCAGCAGCTTGGACAGCTTAACTAATGAAAAACTGTTTTTT	CASSLDSLTNEKLFF
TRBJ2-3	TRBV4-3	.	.	TGCGCCAGCAGCCAGCCGGGACGGCAGTCAGATACGCAGTATTTT	CASSQPGRQSDTQYF
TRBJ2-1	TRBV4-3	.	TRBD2	TGCGCCAGCAGCCAAGAGGAGGCAAGCGGGGGGCGTTTCTTTTGGAATGAGCAGTTCTTC	CASSQEEASGGRFFWNEQFF
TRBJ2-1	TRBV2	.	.	TGTGCCAGCGGTCCGCGTTTGGGTATGGACAATGAGCAGTTCTTC	CASGPRLGMDNEQFF
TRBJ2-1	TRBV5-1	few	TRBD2	TGCGCCAGCAGCTCCATAGCGGGGGAAACGTCCTACAATGAGCAGTTCTTC	CASSSIAGETSYNEQFF
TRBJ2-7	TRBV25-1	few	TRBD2	TGTGCCGGCAGTAGAGCGGGGGTCTACTACGAGCAGTACTTC	CAGSRAGVYYEQYF
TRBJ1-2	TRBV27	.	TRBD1	TGTGCCAGCAGCTATTCACAGGGGGCCTATGGCTACACCTTC	CASSYSQGAYGYTF
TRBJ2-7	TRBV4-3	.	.	TGCGCCAGCAGCCAAGACGGCCTAGGGGTCGAGCAGTACTTC	CASSQDGLGVEQYF